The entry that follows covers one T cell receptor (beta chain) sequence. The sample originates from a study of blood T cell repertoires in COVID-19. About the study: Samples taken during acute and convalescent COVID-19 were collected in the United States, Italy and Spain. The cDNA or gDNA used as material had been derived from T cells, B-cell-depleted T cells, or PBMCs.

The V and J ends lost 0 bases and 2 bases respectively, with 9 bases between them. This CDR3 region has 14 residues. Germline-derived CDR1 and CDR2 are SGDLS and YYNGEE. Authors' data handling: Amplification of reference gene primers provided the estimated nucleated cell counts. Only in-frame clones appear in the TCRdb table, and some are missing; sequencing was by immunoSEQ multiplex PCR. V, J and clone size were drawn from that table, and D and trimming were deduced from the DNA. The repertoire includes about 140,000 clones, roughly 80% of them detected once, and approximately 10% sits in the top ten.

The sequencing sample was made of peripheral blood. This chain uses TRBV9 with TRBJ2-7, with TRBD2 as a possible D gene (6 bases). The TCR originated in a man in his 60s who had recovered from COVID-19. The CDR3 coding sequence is TGTGCCAGCAGCGTAGGCGGGGCGACCTACGAGCAGTACTTC. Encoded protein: CASSVGGATYEQYF.